This T cell receptor (beta chain) was captured in a study of OX40 agonist ivuxolimab in advanced cancers. With baseline, cycle 4 day 1, and cycle 7 day 1 as timepoints, blood was sampled. Sequencing was performed with immunoSEQ multiplex PCR; in TCRdb, only in-frame clones are kept and a portion is missing. Of some 70,000 clones in the sample, about 88% were seen once. The TCR was taken from an adult with an advanced solid tumor such as melanoma, head and neck, liver or kidney cancer. This specimen was CD4+ or CD8+ T cells sorted from blood, taken in a trial of the OX40 agonist ivuxolimab.

CDR3: CASPGAGKTYEQYF. In DNA, the CDR3 is TGTGCCAGTCCCGGGGCAGGGAAAACCTACGAGCAGTACTTC. The V call is TRBV27, the J call TRBJ2-7; perhaps D is TRBD1 or TRBD2 (5 bases each). Trimming left V 9 bases short and J 2 bases short, with 17 bases between. The CDR3 consists of 14 residues. Germline-derived CDR1 and CDR2 are MNHEY and SMNVEV (reference sequence).